There are a few counts of the clone carrying this T cell receptor (beta chain). Its antigen remains unknown. The data belong to a study of beta chain features in type 1 diabetes. Study overall: Regarding age, gender and cell yields, patients proved similar to healthy donors.

The sequenced template was cDNA made from the entire isolated RNA. Repertoires were generated with immunoSEQ multiplex PCR, while TCRdb's copy carries only in-frame clones and drops some. The sample yields 350,000 or so clones, roughly 21% seen once. The V and J ends lost 3 bases and 1 base, in that order; junction bases with no gene match: 6. The V gene's germline CDR1 is SGHRS and CDR2 YFSETQ. The CDR3 covers 15 residues. Whole-study results and caveats: Individuals with type 1 diabetes displayed fewer insertions and more deletions at VDJ junctions.

In all sorted populations, purity surpassed 98%. The rearrangement joins TRBV5-1 to TRBJ1-1; 7 nucleotides align to TRBD1. The sequence came from a woman aged 18-35 years in good health. The source material was naive CD4+ T cells from blood. CDR3 in amino acids: CASSWVGQSNTEAFF. For the CDR3, the DNA is TGCGCCAGCAGCTGGGTGGGACAGTCGAACACTGAAGCTTTCTTT.